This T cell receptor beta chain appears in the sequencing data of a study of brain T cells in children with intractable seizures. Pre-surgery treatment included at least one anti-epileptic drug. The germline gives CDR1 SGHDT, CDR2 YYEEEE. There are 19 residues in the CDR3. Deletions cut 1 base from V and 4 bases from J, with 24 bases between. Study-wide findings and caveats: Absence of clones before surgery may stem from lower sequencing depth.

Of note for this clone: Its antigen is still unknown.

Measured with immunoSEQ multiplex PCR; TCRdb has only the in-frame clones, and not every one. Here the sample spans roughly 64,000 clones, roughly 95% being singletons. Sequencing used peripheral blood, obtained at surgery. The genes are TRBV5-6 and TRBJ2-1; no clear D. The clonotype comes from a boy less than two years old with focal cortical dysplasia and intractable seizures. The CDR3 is CASSLNNALGPIFYNEQFF. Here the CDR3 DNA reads TGTGCCAGCAGCTTGAATAATGCCCTCGGACCCATCTTTTACAATGAGCAGTTCTTC. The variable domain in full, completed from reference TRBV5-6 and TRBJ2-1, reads DAGVTQSPTHLIKTRGQQVTLRCSPKSGHDTVSWYQQALGQGPQFIFQYYEEEERQRGNFPDRFSGHQFPNYSSELNVNALLLGDSALYLCASSLNNALGPIFYNEQFFGPGTRLTVL.